These 27 T cell receptor beta chains were all obtained from the same sample, sequenced in a study of blood T cell repertoires in COVID-19 (dated by TCRdb to 2019 to 2021). Receptor libraries were prepared by the immunoSEQ multiplex PCR assay. In its TCRdb copy, this immuneACCESS table keeps in-frame sequences only and misses some clones. Where compared with another copy, unresolved V genes explain less than half of these, and the others have no known cause. The sample table lists roughly 570,000 clones, about 89% of them with a count of one. Roughly 7.4% of the sample comes from the top ten. The sequenced material came from peripheral blood. The receptors stem from a woman in her forties or fifties with COVID-19, enrolled during active disease.

This rearrangement joins TRBV6-5 to TRBJ1-1; D gene unclear. In germline, CDR1 is MNHEY, CDR2 SVGAGI. The CDR3 runs to 14 residues. V was trimmed by 6 bases and J by 5 bases, leaving 16 bases between them. In DNA form, the CDR3 reads TGTGCCAGCAGGAGAGGTGGTTATTTGACTGAAGCTTTCTTT. This gives the protein CASRRGGYLTEAFF.

This rearrangement joins TRBV11-2 to TRBJ2-3, with TRBD2 identical over 14 bases. The CDR3 is made up of 16 amino acids. V lost 4 bases and J lost 8; bases outside the gene matches: 8. Germline V gene data show CDR1 as SGHAT and CDR2 as FQNNGV. The CDR3 loop is CASSSGLAGVVGTQYF. In DNA, the CDR3 is TGTGCCAGCAGCTCGGGACTAGCGGGGGTCGTGGGTACGCAGTATTTT.

The rearrangement links TRBV9 to TRBJ1-2; TRBD1 is a possible D gene (5 bases). This CDR3 has 14 amino acids. V lost 4 bases and J 0 bases, leaving 10 bases between the germline ends. Germline V gene data show CDR1 as SGDLS and CDR2 as YYNGEE. The CDR3 sequence: CASSRGGSNYGYTF. CDR3 nucleotides: TGTGCCAGCAGCCGGGGGGGATCTAACTATGGCTACACCTTC.

This clone has just a few counts. The rearrangement links TRBV30 to TRBJ1-5; no firm D call. CDR1 is GTSNPN and CDR2 is SVGIG in the germline V gene (reference sequence). The CDR3 covers 14 residues. Trimming removed 3 bases from V and 5 bases from J, with 14 bases in between. CDR3 region: CAWRGPRVDQPQHF. The CDR3 nucleotides are TGTGCCTGGAGGGGCCCGAGAGTGGATCAGCCCCAGCATTTT.

This chain links TRBV28 with TRBJ2-3; possible D gene TRBD1, 6 bases. Germline V gene data show CDR1 as MDHEN and CDR2 as SYDVKM. V was cut by 7 bases and J by 5 bases, with 22 bases left in between. The length of the CDR3 is 16 residues. CDR3 region: CASTPLRGLGGDTQYF. The CDR3 nucleotides read TGTGCCAGCACCCCTCTCAGAGGGTTAGGGGGAGATACGCAGTATTTT.

The rearrangement links TRBV5-1 to TRBJ2-2; 10 bases match TRBD2. Germline V gene lookup returns CDR1 SGHRS and CDR2 YFSETQ. V gave up 2 bases and J gave up 3 bases; unmatched junction bases: 7. This CDR3 spans 17 amino acids. The CDR3 loop reads CASSLIGLAAHTGELFF. DNA for the CDR3: TGCGCCAGCAGCTTAATCGGACTAGCGGCTCACACCGGGGAGCTGTTTTTT.

Only a few counts were recorded for this clone. This sequence joins TRBV19 and TRBJ1-5; the D gene is possibly TRBD1 (6 bases). CDR3 size: 13 residues. The V gene lost 7 bases and the J gene lost 7 bases, with 14 bases spanning the gap. Germline CDR1 is LNHDA and CDR2 is SQIVND (reference sequence). The CDR3 reads CASTTGYSQPQHF. The CDR3 region has the DNA TGTGCCAGTACAACAGGGTATAGCCAGCCCCAGCATTTT.

The chain links TRBV19 to TRBJ1-2; 10 bases fit TRBD1. This CDR3 is 16 amino acids long. V was pared by 4 bases and J by 7 bases, with 12 bases of the junction left unmatched. Germline V gives CDR1 LNHDA, CDR2 SQIVND (reference sequence). The CDR3 DNA is TGTGCCAGTAGTACGGCCGGACAGGGGGAATGGTTTGGCTACACCTTC. Amino acid sequence: CASSTAGQGEWFGYTF.

The chain couples TRBV18 to TRBJ1-5, with unresolved D. V was pared by 3 bases and J by 0 bases, with 9 bases between. The germline gives CDR1 KGHSH, CDR2 LQKENI. This CDR3 has 15 residues. The CDR3 reads CASSPDTGSNQPQHF. CDR3 coding DNA: TGTGCCAGCTCACCTGATACGGGTAGCAATCAGCCCCAGCATTTT.

The chain is built from TRBV11-3 and TRBJ2-3; 9 bases align to TRBD2. J gave up 7 bases and V 5 bases, and 10 bases lay outside the gene matches. Germline V gives CDR1 SGHNT, CDR2 YENEEA. The length of the CDR3 is 15 residues. The CDR3 region has the DNA TGTGCCAGCAGCGGTCCTGGCGGGGGGGCCAATACGCAGTATTTT. It yields the protein CASSGPGGGANTQYF.

The gene calls are TRBV4-1 and TRBJ1-5; D is undetermined. V lost 0 bases and J 5 bases, leaving 11 bases between the germline ends. This CDR3 spans 15 amino acids. The germline V gene encodes CDR1 MGHRA and CDR2 YSYEKL. The CDR3 sequence: CASSQDMADYQPQHF. The CDR3 DNA is TGCGCCAGCAGCCAAGATATGGCAGATTATCAGCCCCAGCATTTT.

This clone was seen only a few times. The DNA for the CDR3 is TGTGCCAGCAGCCAGCAGTTTCGCTCTGGAAACACCATATATTTT. Translation: CASSQQFRSGNTIYF. The V gene is TRBV3-1 (or the pseudogene TRBV3-2), the J gene TRBJ1-3, with no clear D. Germline lookup yields CDR1 LGHDT and CDR2 YNNKEL (reference sequence). V gave up 3 bases and J gave up 0 bases, with 9 bases separating them. This CDR3 has 15 amino acids.

The chain carries TRBV20-1 and TRBJ2-7; 7 positions agree with TRBD1. This CDR3 has 11 amino acids. Per the germline V gene, CDR1 is DFQATT and CDR2 is SNEGSKA (reference sequence). Trimming cost V 5 bases and J 9 bases; bases outside gene matches: 7. CDR3 coding DNA: TGCAGTGCTCCGGGGACAGAAGGGCAGTACTTC. Its protein is CSAPGTEGQYF.

V usage is TRBV18 and J usage is TRBJ2-1; possibly TRBD2 for D (6 bases). The germline CDR1 and CDR2 sequences are KGHSH and LQKENI. The CDR3 spans 15 residues. Trimming left V 8 bases short and J 5 bases short, with 19 bases between. CDR3 sequence (DNA): TGTGCCAGCGCCCGGGACGGAGGGCGGGACAATGAGCAGTTCTTC. As protein: CASARDGGRDNEQFF.

The V and J genes are TRBV25-1 and TRBJ1-2; D unclear. The CDR3 is 13 amino acids. From germline, CDR1 is MGHDK and CDR2 SYGVNS. V was pared by 4 bases and J by 8 bases, with 14 bases between. Written as DNA, the CDR3 is TGTGCCAGCAGTGTAGAAAAGCGGAGCGGCTACACCTTC. Translated: CASSVEKRSGYTF.

This clone appeared a single time. The V and J genes are TRBV7-9 and TRBJ1-1; D remains ambiguous. The CDR3 runs 15 residues. CDR1 is SEHNR, CDR2 FQNEAQ, per germline (reference sequence). The ends were cut back, 0 bases at V and 8 bases at J, with 16 bases in the middle. For the CDR3, the DNA is TGTGCCAGCAGCTTAGCGGTGGCTGTGTGGAGGGAAGCTTTCTTT. It yields the protein CASSLAVAVWREAFF.

V usage is TRBV11-2 and J usage is TRBJ2-7; no clear D. The CDR3 is 13 residues long. Trimming cost V 0 bases and J 4 bases, with 7 bases left between them. Germline CDR1 reads SGHAT; CDR2 reads FQNNGV. The CDR3, as DNA: TGTGCCAGCAGCTTAGATTGGAGATACGAGCAGTACTTC. Translation gives CASSLDWRYEQYF.

This clone is a singleton in its sample. J is TRBJ1-5 and V is TRBV24-1; D is perhaps TRBD1 (5 bases). The CDR3 totals 14 residues. V was trimmed by 5 bases and J by 6 bases, leaving 13 bases between them. CDR1 is KGHDR, CDR2 SFDVKD, per germline. This CDR3 is CATSAGGGSQPQHF. The CDR3 DNA sequence: TGTGCCACCAGTGCTGGGGGAGGGAGTCAGCCCCAGCATTTT.

This sequence joins TRBV5-1 and TRBJ2-1; 9 nucleotides line up with TRBD1. The CDR3 extends over 15 amino acids. Trimming at V came to 4 bases and at J to 6 bases, leaving 8 bases not matched to a gene. CDR1 and CDR2 (germline): SGHRS, YFSETQ. The CDR3 is CASSPGQGVSNEQFF. The CDR3 nucleotides read TGCGCCAGCAGCCCGGGACAGGGAGTATCCAATGAGCAGTTCTTC.

V and J are TRBV30 and TRBJ2-5, with 8 bases that match TRBD2. There are 14 residues in the CDR3. In germline, CDR1 is GTSNPN, CDR2 SVGIG (reference sequence). Trimming cost V 6 bases and J 5 bases; bases outside gene matches: 11. The CDR3 DNA reads as TGTGCCTGTCGGGAGGGGGGGGCACTGGAGACCCAGTACTTC. Translating gives CACREGGALETQYF. The complete variable domain, with remaining parts taken from reference TRBV30 and TRBJ2-5, reads SQTIHQWPATLVQPVGSPLSLECTVEGTSNPNLYWYRQAAGRGLQLLFYSVGIGQISSEVPQNLSASRPQDRQFILSSKKLLLSDSGFYLCACREGGALETQYFGPGTRLLVL.

This rearrangement joins TRBV5-1 to TRBJ2-1, with 10 bases that match TRBD2. Germline CDR1 SGHRS, CDR2 YFSETQ. The CDR3 spans 15 residues. V was clipped by 7 bases and J by 12 bases; unmatched bases: 16. CDR3 nucleotide sequence: TGCGCCAGCTCCCAAAGCCTAGCGGGGGTTGGGGGGCAGTTCTTC. Translated, it gives CASSQSLAGVGGQFF.

The V gene is TRBV2, the J gene TRBJ2-5; 9 nucleotides align to TRBD1. CDR1 and CDR2 from the germline V gene are SNHLY and FYNNEI. This CDR3 comprises 14 residues. With 4 bases clipped from V and 7 bases from J, the junction kept 7 bases outside the gene matches. CDR3 amino acids: CASSAGTGHGTQYF. In nucleotides, the CDR3 is TGTGCCAGCAGTGCCGGGACAGGGCATGGGACCCAGTACTTC.

The chain has TRBV6-1 and TRBJ2-3; TRBD1 agrees at 10 bases. The germline V gene has CDR1 MNHNS and CDR2 SASEGT. CDR3 length equals 18 residues. The trim removed 2 bases at V and 5 bases at J, leaving 13 bases unmatched. DNA of the CDR3: TGTGCCAGCAGTGAAAGAGGGACAGGGGAGCAGGGGGGAGATACGCAGTATTTT. Translated, it gives CASSERGTGEQGGDTQYF.

V usage is TRBV9 and J usage is TRBJ2-3; the match to TRBD2 covers 8 bases. This CDR3 comprises 16 residues. Germline CDR1 SGDLS, CDR2 YYNGEE. V gave up 0 bases and J gave up 2 bases; unmatched junction bases: 5. DNA for the CDR3: TGTGCCAGCAGCGTAGGGAGCGGGGGTTTCACAGATACGCAGTATTTT. It encodes CASSVGSGGFTDTQYF.

This sequence joins TRBV5-1 and TRBJ2-2, with D tentatively TRBD1 (5 bases). Germline V gene sequence: CDR1 SGHRS, CDR2 YFSETQ. The CDR3 spans 13 residues. Trimming left V 5 bases short and J 7 bases short, with 12 bases between. CDR3 region: CASRRGAHGELFF. CDR3 nucleotides: TGCGCCAGCAGACGTGGGGCACACGGGGAGCTGTTTTTT.

The chain employs TRBV2 and TRBJ2-3; 8 nucleotides line up with TRBD2. Germline V lookup: CDR1 SNHLY, CDR2 FYNNEI. V lost 0 bases to trimming and J lost 5 bases; unmatched junction nucleotides: 13. The CDR3 is 18 residues long. CDR3 in DNA: TGTGCCAGCAGTGAAGCGCTTCCGACGGGGGGGCCAGGAGATACGCAGTATTTT. Protein sequence: CASSEALPTGGPGDTQYF. The full variable domain, rest sourced from reference TRBV2 and TRBJ2-3, is EPEVTQTPSHQVTQMGQEVILRCVPISNHLYFYWYRQILGQKVEFLVSFYNNEISEKSEIFDDQFSVERPDGSNFTLKIRSTKLEDSAMYFCASSEALPTGGPGDTQYFGPGTRLTVL.

The CDR3: CASSHSGEGYTF. The CDR3 DNA reads as TGTGCCAGCAGCCACTCAGGGGAAGGCTACACCTTC. This chain links TRBV3-1 (or the pseudogene TRBV3-2) with TRBJ1-2; maybe TRBD1 (6 bases). Trimming stripped 3 bases from V and 8 bases from J, with 10 bases between. Germline CDR1 and CDR2: LGHDT and YNNKEL (reference sequence). The CDR3 is made up of 12 amino acids.